Shown below are 2 T cell receptor beta chains from a single sample sequenced in a study of T cell repertoires in cytomegalovirus infection. One entry per CDR3 protein, called by TCRdb with MiXCR from the reads. The sample lists under 350,000 distinct CDR3 sequences; over 7.5% were seen once. Input material: PBMCs. The receptor source for this set is a human donor in good health (CMV status not recorded). Some clones in this sample may be carry-over from other donors' samples.

This clonotype was counted ten times or more. The J gene is TRBJ2-7, the V gene TRBV7-2; no reliable D call. V was pared by 5 bases and J by 0 bases, with 11 bases between. Germline CDR1 SGHTA, CDR2 FQGNSA. The CDR3 extends over 14 amino acids. CDR3 residues: CASSRPPSSYEQYF. CDR3 DNA sequence: TGTGCCAGCAGCCGGCCCCCGAGCTCCTACGAGCAGTACTTC.

This clonotype was observed many times. The chain has TRBV7-2 and TRBJ2-7, with a weak D call TRBD1 (7 bases). The germline CDR1 and CDR2 sequences are SGHTA and FQGNSA. The CDR3 has 12 residues. V lost 4 bases and J lost 6, with 10 bases in between. CDR3 region: CASSWRGREQYF. Written as DNA, the CDR3 is TGTGCCAGCAGCTGGAGGGGGCGCGAGCAGTACTTC. Looking up the rest from reference TRBV7-2 and TRBJ2-7 gives the full variable domain: GAGVSQSPSNKVTEKGKDVELRCDPISGHTALYWYRQSLGQGLEFLIYFQGNSAPDKSGLPSDRFSAERTGGSVSTLTIQRTQQEDSAVYLCASSWRGREQYFGPGTRLTVT.